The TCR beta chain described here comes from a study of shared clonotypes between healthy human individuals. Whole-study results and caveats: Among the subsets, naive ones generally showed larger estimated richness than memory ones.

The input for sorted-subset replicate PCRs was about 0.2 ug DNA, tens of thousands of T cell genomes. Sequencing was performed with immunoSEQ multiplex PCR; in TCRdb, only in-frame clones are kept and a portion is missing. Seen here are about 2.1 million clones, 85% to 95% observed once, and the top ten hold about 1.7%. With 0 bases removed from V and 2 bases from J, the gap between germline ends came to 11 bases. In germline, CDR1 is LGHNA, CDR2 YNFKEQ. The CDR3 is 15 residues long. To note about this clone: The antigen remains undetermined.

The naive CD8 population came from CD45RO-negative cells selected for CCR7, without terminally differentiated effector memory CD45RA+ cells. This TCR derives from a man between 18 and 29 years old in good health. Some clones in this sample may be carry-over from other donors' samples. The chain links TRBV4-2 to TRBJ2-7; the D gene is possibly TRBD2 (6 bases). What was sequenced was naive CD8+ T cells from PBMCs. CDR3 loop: CASSQEEGFPYEQYF. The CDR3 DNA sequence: TGTGCCAGCAGCCAAGAGGAGGGTTTCCCCTACGAGCAGTACTTC.